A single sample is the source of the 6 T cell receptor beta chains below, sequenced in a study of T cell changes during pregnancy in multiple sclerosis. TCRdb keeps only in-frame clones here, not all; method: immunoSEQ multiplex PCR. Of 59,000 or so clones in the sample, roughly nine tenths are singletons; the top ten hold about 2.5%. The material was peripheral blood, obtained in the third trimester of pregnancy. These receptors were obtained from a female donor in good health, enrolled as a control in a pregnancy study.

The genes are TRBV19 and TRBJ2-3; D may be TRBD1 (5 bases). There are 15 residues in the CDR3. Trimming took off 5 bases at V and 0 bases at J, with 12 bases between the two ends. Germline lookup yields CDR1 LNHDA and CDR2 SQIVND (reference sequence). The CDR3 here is CASSGQTTSTDTQYF. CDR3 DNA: TGTGCCAGTAGTGGACAAACTACTAGCACAGATACGCAGTATTTT.

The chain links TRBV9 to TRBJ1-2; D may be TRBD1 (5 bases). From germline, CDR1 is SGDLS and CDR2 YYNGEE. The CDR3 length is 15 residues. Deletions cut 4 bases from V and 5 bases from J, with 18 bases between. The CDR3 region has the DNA TGTGCCAGCAGCACAGGAGGGACCTTATATTATGGCTACACCTTC. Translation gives CASSTGGTLYYGYTF.

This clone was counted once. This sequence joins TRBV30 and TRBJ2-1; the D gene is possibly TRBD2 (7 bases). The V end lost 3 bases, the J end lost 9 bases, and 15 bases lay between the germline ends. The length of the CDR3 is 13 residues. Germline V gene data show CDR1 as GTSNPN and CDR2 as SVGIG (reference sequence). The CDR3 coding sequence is TGTGCCTGGAGGGGGGGGGCGGTGAGTGAGCAGTTCTTC. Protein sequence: CAWRGGAVSEQFF. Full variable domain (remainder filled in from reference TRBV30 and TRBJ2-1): SQTIHQWPATLVQPVGSPLSLECTVEGTSNPNLYWYRQAAGRGLQLLFYSVGIGQISSEVPQNLSASRPQDRQFILSSKKLLLSDSGFYLCAWRGGAVSEQFFGPGTRLTVL.

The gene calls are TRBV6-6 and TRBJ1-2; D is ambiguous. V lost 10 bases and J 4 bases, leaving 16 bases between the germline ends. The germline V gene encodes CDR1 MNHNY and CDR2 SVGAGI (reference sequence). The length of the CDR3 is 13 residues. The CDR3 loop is CATVWSRIYGYTF. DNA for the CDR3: TGTGCCACCGTATGGAGTCGGATCTATGGCTACACCTTC.

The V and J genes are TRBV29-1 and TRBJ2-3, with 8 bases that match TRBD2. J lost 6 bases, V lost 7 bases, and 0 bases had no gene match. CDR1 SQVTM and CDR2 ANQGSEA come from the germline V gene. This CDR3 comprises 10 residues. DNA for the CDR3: TGCAGCGGCGGGGGGGATACGCAGTATTTT. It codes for CSGGGDTQYF.

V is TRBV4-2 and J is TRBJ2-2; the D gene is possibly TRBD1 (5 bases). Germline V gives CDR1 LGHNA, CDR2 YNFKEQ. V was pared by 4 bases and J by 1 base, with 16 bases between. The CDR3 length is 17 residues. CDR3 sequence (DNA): TGTGCCAGCAGCCCGCTACGCGAAAGGGGGAACACCGGGGAGCTGTTTTTT. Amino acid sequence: CASSPLRERGNTGELFF.